The clone carrying this T cell receptor beta chain was counted only a few times. Original processing notes: Reference gene primers were amplified, and this amplification served to estimate nucleated cell counts. Profiling relied on immunoSEQ multiplex PCR, and the TCRdb table lists in-frame clones only, not all of them. V and J calls plus clone size are reproduced from that table; the DNA served to infer D and trimming. The table includes over 120,000 clones, roughly 87% detected once. This sample was taken from a study of blood T cell repertoires in COVID-19. The length of the CDR3 is 15 residues. V lost 4 bases to trimming and J lost 9 bases; unmatched junction nucleotides: 9. CDR1 SGHRS and CDR2 YFSETQ come from the germline V gene.

V gene TRBV5-1 combines with J gene TRBJ2-1; TRBD2 aligns across 11 bases. The sequenced material came from peripheral blood. This clonotype was sampled from a human donor in a cohort sampled during active COVID-19. For the CDR3, the DNA is TGCGCCAGCAGCCCTAGCGGGGGGCGGAAATCTGAGCAGTTCTTC. Residues: CASSPSGGRKSEQFF.